This record covers a single T cell receptor (beta chain). The V gene's germline CDR1 is SGHTA and CDR2 FQGNSA. CDR3 length: 14 amino acids. Trimming cost V 5 bases and J 3 bases, with 14 bases left between them. PCR was performed using 60 Vbeta and 13 Jbeta primers. The protocol was immunoSEQ multiplex PCR, while the TCRdb copy is restricted to in-frame clones and leaves out a portion. The sample includes roughly 93,000 clones, approximately 80% of them seen just once. These data come from a study of cytomegalovirus exposure and HLA in healthy donors. V usage is TRBV7-2 and J usage is TRBJ2-7, with D perhaps TRBD1 (6 bases). The sample consisted of PBMCs. The sequence derives from a man aged 35 to 55 in good health and CMV-seronegative. The CDR3 sequence is CASSHRDIFYEQYF. CDR3 nucleotides: TGTGCCAGCAGCCACCGGGACATCTTCTACGAGCAGTACTTC.